These T cell receptor beta chains were read from a single sample in a study of cytomegalovirus exposure and HLA in healthy donors. The assay was immunoSEQ multiplex PCR, and TCRdb's table has in-frame clones only and misses some. This table has about 180,000 clones, around 70% appearing once. Sequenced: PBMCs. The receptors were gathered from a male donor in good health and CMV-seronegative. CDR3s include the opening cysteine and the closing phenylalanine or tryptophan. A D gene is named only where the DNA matches it firmly. Size is stated for part of the rows, as once, few or many counts, or as a class when the clone is expanded.

j_call: TRBJ2-2; v_call: TRBV28; d_call: .; clone_size: few; cdr3_nt: TGTGCCAGCAGGAGTAACGTCGCGGAGCTGTTTTTT; cdr3_aa: CASRSNVAELFF
j_call: TRBJ2-1; v_call: TRBV6-6; d_call: TRBD2; clone_size: .; cdr3_nt: TGTGCCAGCAGCGGGACTAGCGGGAGCAATGAGCAGTTCTTC; cdr3_aa: CASSGTSGSNEQFF
j_call: TRBJ2-1; v_call: TRBV28; d_call: .; clone_size: .; cdr3_nt: TGTGCCAGCAGCCTCGGACCCGGGGGATACAATGAGCAGTTCTTC; cdr3_aa: CASSLGPGGYNEQFF
j_call: TRBJ1-5; v_call: TRBV13; d_call: TRBD1; clone_size: .; cdr3_nt: TGTGCCAGCAGCCAACGTCAGGGGGCCGCTAGGGGCAATCAGCCCCAGCATTTT; cdr3_aa: CASSQRQGAARGNQPQHF
j_call: TRBJ1-6; v_call: TRBV2; d_call: TRBD1; clone_size: once; cdr3_nt: TGTGCCAGCAGTCCGGGACAGGGGAGGTCACCCCTCCACTTT; cdr3_aa: CASSPGQGRSPLHF
j_call: TRBJ1-1; v_call: TRBV6-5; d_call: .; clone_size: once; cdr3_nt: TGTGCCAGCAGCTTAGGATACGGGAGGAGCACTGAAGCTTTCTTT; cdr3_aa: CASSLGYGRSTEAFF
j_call: TRBJ1-1; v_call: TRBV25-1; d_call: TRBD1; clone_size: few; cdr3_nt: TGTGCCAGCAGTGAATTCCGGACAGGGGAGGCTTTCTTT; cdr3_aa: CASSEFRTGEAFF
j_call: TRBJ1-2; v_call: TRBV5-4; d_call: TRBD1; clone_size: .; cdr3_nt: TGTGCCAGCAGCTTGAGAGGGGGCGCGGATGGCTACACCTTC; cdr3_aa: CASSLRGGADGYTF
j_call: TRBJ1-1; v_call: TRBV28; d_call: .; clone_size: .; cdr3_nt: TGTGCCAGCAGTTTGAGGGCAGGGGCCCCCCGGGCTGAAGCTTTCTTT; cdr3_aa: CASSLRAGAPRAEAFF
j_call: TRBJ1-5; v_call: TRBV2; d_call: TRBD1; clone_size: few; cdr3_nt: TGTGCCAGCAGTACAGGGGGCGCTTTTCAGCCCCAGCATTTT; cdr3_aa: CASSTGGAFQPQHF
j_call: TRBJ1-1; v_call: TRBV7-3; d_call: .; clone_size: .; cdr3_nt: TGTGCCAGCAGCTTGGGGGGGGTGAACACTGAAGCTTTCTTT; cdr3_aa: CASSLGGVNTEAFF
j_call: TRBJ2-1; v_call: TRBV20-1; d_call: .; clone_size: .; cdr3_nt: TGCAGTGCTAGTAGTTACAATGAGCAGTTCTTC; cdr3_aa: CSASSYNEQFF
j_call: TRBJ2-1; v_call: TRBV19; d_call: .; clone_size: .; cdr3_nt: TGTGCCAGTAGTATAAGACTTAGCGGCTCCTACAATGAGCAGTTCTTC; cdr3_aa: CASSIRLSGSYNEQFF
j_call: TRBJ2-6; v_call: TRBV6-6; d_call: .; clone_size: .; cdr3_nt: TGTGCCAGCAGTTACTCGGGGCAGGCGGGGGCCAACGTCCTGACTTTC; cdr3_aa: CASSYSGQAGANVLTF
j_call: TRBJ2-3; v_call: TRBV7-9; d_call: TRBD2; clone_size: .; cdr3_nt: TGTGCCAGCAGCTTAACTTTGGGGGGGACGCAGTATTTT; cdr3_aa: CASSLTLGGTQYF
j_call: TRBJ1-5; v_call: TRBV7-2; d_call: .; clone_size: once; cdr3_nt: TGTGCCAGCAGCCCCAGGCTCAATCAGCCCCAGCATTTT; cdr3_aa: CASSPRLNQPQHF
j_call: TRBJ2-5; v_call: TRBV7-9; d_call: TRBD2; clone_size: once; cdr3_nt: TGTGCCAGCAGCGCACTAGCGGGGGGCCAAGAGACCCAGTACTTC; cdr3_aa: CASSALAGGQETQYF
j_call: TRBJ2-3; v_call: TRBV10-3; d_call: TRBD2; clone_size: .; cdr3_nt: TGTGCCATCAGTGCTCCCGGGAGGGCCACAGATACGCAGTATTTT; cdr3_aa: CAISAPGRATDTQYF
j_call: TRBJ2-7; v_call: TRBV6-5; d_call: TRBD1; clone_size: .; cdr3_nt: TGTGCCAGCAGGGGACAGGGGGCCGCTTCCTACGAGCAGTACTTC; cdr3_aa: CASRGQGAASYEQYF
j_call: TRBJ2-1; v_call: TRBV10-3; d_call: TRBD2; clone_size: .; cdr3_nt: TGTGCCATCAGTGAGCCTCACCAGACTAGCGGGAGGGCCTTCTTCTACAATGAGCAGTTCTTC; cdr3_aa: CAISEPHQTSGRAFFYNEQFF
j_call: TRBJ1-6; v_call: TRBV6-5; d_call: .; clone_size: .; cdr3_nt: TGTGCCAGCACCTTAGAAAATAATTCACCCCTCCACTTT; cdr3_aa: CASTLENNSPLHF
j_call: TRBJ1-3; v_call: TRBV28; d_call: TRBD1; clone_size: .; cdr3_nt: TGTGCCAGCAGTTTCCGCGGGACAGGGGGAAACACCATATATTTT; cdr3_aa: CASSFRGTGGNTIYF